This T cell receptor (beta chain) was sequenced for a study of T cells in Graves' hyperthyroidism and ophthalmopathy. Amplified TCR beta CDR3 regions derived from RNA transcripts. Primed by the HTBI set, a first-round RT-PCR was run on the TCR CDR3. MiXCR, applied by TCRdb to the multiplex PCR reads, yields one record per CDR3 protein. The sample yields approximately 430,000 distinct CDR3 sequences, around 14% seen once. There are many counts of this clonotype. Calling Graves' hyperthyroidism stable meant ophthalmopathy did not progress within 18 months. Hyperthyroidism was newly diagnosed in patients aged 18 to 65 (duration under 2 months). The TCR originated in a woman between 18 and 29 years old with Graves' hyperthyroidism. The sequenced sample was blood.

The CDR3 spells CASSDQGRDTEAFF. CDR3 DNA sequence: TGTGCCAGCAGTGATCAGGGCCGGGACACTGAAGCTTTCTTT. The chain has TRBV2 and TRBJ1-1; tentatively, D is TRBD1 (5 bases). The CDR3 is 14 amino acids. Germline loops: CDR1 SNHLY, CDR2 FYNNEI. V lost 3 bases and J lost 3, with 11 bases in between.